Sequencing of this T cell receptor beta chain was carried out in a study of metastatic and nonmetastatic thyroid tumors. Study-wide context: Where malignant and benign thyroid patients were concerned, repertoires were compared across blood and tumor or nodule tissue.

Study observations and caveats: Significantly greater TCR beta diversity was reportedly found in malignant thyroid tumors than in benign nodules (in blood and tumor).

Before thyroid surgery, none of the patients had received any treatment. Original processing notes: A classifier of distant metastasis in papillary thyroid cancer was built from CDR3 differences (across clinicopathological groups). With MiXCR, TCRdb reprocessed the PCR reads. These V and J calls rely on TCRdb rather than the paper's analysis. The table includes 13,000 or so clones, about 34% detected once. The CDR3 has 14 amino acids. V shed 6 bases and J shed 4 bases, with 16 bases lying between them. Germline V gene data show CDR1 as KGHSH and CDR2 as LQKENI. Turning to this clone: Its antigen is unknown.

This clonotype was obtained from a male donor with papillary thyroid cancer or a benign thyroid nodule (not recorded which). Some clones in this sample may be carry-over from other donors' samples. The specimen was tumor tissue. The chain links TRBV18 to TRBJ2-7; TRBD1 might be the D (6 bases). Here the CDR3 reads CASSRRAGEYEQYF. The CDR3, as DNA: TGTGCCAGCTCCAGAAGGGCAGGGGAGTACGAGCAGTACTTC.